This TCR beta chain was sequenced during a study of T cell repertoires in cytomegalovirus infection. This CDR3 has 14 amino acids. Germline V lookup: CDR1 SGHDN, CDR2 FVKESK. Losses at the gene ends were 5 bases for V and 6 bases for J; bases not matched to a gene: 4. TCRdb recomputed calls from the reads with MiXCR, one row per CDR3 protein. The data hold about 160,000 distinct CDR3 sequences, with roughly 20% observed a single time. Points on this clonotype: Its antigen is not known.

This receptor was obtained from a human donor in good health (CMV status not recorded). Some clones in this sample may be carry-over from other donors' samples. V gene TRBV14 combines with J gene TRBJ2-1, with 10 bases that match TRBD1. Source: CD8+ T cells from cultured PBMCs, taken from culture after CMV antigen stimulation. The CDR3 region has the DNA TGTGCCAGCAGCTACCGACAGGGGGCCAATGAGCAGTTCTTC. It encodes CASSYRQGANEQFF.